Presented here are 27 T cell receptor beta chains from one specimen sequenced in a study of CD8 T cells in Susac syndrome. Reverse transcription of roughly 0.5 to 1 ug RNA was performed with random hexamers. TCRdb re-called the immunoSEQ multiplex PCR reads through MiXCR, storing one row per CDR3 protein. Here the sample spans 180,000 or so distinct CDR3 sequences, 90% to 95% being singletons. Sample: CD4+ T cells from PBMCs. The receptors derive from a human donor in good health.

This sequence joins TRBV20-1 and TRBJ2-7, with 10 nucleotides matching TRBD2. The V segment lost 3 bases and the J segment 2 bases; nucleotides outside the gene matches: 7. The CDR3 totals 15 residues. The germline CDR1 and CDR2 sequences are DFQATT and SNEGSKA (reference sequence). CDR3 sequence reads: CSASSLSGGAYEQYF. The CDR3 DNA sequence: TGCAGTGCTAGTTCTTTGAGCGGGGGGGCCTACGAGCAGTACTTC.

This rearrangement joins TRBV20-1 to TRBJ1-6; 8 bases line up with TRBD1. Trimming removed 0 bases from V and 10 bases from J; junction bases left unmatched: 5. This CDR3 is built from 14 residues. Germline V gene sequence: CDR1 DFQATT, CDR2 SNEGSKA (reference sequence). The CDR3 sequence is CSARDGGQASPLHF. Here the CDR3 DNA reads TGCAGTGCTAGAGATGGGGGACAGGCATCACCCCTCCACTTT.

CDR3 sequence reads: CASSFTGRHNSPLHF. In DNA, the CDR3 is TGTGCCAGCAGTTTTACGGGACGGCATAATTCACCCCTCCACTTT. V usage is TRBV27 and J usage is TRBJ1-6; possibly TRBD1 for D (5 bases). The CDR3 spans 15 residues. With 3 bases removed from V and 5 bases from J, the gap between germline ends came to 11 bases. Germline CDR1 reads MNHEY; CDR2 reads SMNVEV (reference sequence).

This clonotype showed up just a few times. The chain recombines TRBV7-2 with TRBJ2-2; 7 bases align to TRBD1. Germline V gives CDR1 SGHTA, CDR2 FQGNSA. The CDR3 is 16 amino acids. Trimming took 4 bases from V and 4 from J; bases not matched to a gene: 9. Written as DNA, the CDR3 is TGTGCCAGCAGCTCGGACAGGCCCCCATTCACCGGGGAGCTGTTTTTT. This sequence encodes CASSSDRPPFTGELFF.

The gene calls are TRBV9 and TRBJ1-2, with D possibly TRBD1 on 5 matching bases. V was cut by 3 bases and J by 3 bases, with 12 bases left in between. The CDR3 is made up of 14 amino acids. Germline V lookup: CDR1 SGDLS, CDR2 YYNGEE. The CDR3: CASSDRGRDYGYTF. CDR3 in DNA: TGTGCCAGCAGCGATAGAGGCAGGGACTATGGCTACACCTTC.

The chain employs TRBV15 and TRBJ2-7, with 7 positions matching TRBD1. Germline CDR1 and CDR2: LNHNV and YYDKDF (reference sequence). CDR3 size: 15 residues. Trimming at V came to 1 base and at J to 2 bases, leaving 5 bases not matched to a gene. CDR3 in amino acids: CATSRGGTVTYEQYF. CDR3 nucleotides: TGTGCCACCAGCAGAGGTGGGACAGTCACCTACGAGCAGTACTTC.

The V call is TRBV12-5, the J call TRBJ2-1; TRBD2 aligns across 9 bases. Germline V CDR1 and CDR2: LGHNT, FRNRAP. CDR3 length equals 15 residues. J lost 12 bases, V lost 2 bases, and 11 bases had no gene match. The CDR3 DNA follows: TGTGCTAGTGGTTTGTGGGGTAGCGGGGGAAGGGCGCAGTTCTTC. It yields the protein CASGLWGSGGRAQFF.

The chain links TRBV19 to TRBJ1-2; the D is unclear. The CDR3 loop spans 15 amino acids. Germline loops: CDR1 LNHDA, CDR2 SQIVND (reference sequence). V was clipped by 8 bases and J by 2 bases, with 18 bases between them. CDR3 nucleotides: TGTGCCAGTCGCCTTACCCTCGGGAGCAACTATGGCTACACCTTC. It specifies CASRLTLGSNYGYTF.

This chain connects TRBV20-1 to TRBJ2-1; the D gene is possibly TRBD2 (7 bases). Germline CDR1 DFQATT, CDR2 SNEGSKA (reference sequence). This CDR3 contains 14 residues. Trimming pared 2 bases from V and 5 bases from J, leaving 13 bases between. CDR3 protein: CSARRRGQDNEQFF. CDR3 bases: TGCAGTGCTAGAAGGCGGGGGCAGGACAATGAGCAGTTCTTC.

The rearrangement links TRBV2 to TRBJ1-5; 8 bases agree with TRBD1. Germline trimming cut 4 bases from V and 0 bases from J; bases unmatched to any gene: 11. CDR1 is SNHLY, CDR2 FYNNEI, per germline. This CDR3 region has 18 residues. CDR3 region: CASSGPGQASYSNQPQHF. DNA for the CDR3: TGTGCCAGCAGTGGGCCGGGACAGGCTTCATATAGCAATCAGCCCCAGCATTTT. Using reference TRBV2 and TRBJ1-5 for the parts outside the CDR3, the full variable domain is EPEVTQTPSHQVTQMGQEVILRCVPISNHLYFYWYRQILGQKVEFLVSFYNNEISEKSEIFDDQFSVERPDGSNFTLKIRSTKLEDSAMYFCASSGPGQASYSNQPQHFGDGTRLSIL.

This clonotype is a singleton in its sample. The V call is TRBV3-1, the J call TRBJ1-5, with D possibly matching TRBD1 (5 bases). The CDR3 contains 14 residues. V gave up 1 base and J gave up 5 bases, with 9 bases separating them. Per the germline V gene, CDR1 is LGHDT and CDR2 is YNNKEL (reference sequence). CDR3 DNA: TGTGCCAGCAGCCAAGTGTCGGGGGATCAGCCCCAGCATTTT. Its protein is CASSQVSGDQPQHF.

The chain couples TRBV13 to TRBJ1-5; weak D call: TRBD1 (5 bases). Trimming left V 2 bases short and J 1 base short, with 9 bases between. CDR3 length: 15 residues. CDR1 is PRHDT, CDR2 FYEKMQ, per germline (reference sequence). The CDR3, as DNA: TGTGCCAGCAGCTTAAGAGAGGGGAGCAATCAGCCCCAGCATTTT. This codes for CASSLREGSNQPQHF.

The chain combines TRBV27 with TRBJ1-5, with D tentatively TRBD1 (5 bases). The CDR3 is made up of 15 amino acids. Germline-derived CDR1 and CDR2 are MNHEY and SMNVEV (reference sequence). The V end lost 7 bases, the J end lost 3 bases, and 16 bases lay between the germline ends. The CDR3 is CASKLAGVVNQPQHF. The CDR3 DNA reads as TGTGCCAGCAAACTGGCGGGGGTCGTCAATCAGCCCCAGCATTTT.

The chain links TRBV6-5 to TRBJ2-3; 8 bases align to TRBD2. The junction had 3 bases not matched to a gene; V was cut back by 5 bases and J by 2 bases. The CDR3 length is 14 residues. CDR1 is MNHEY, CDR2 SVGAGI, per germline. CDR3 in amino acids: CASSGGGNTDTQYF. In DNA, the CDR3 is TGTGCCAGCAGTGGCGGGGGGAACACAGATACGCAGTATTTT.

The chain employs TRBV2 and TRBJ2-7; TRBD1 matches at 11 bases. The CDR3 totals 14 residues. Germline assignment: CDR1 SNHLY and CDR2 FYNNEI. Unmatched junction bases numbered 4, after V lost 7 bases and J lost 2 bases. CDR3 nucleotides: TGTGCCAGCAATGGACAGGGGGCCACCTACGAGCAGTACTTC. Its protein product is CASNGQGATYEQYF.

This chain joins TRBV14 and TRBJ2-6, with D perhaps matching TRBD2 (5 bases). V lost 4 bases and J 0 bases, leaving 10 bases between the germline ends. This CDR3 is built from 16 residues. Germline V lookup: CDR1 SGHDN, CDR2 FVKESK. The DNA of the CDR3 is TGTGCCAGCAGCCGTCTGGGGAGCTCTGGGGCCAACGTCCTGACTTTC. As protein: CASSRLGSSGANVLTF.

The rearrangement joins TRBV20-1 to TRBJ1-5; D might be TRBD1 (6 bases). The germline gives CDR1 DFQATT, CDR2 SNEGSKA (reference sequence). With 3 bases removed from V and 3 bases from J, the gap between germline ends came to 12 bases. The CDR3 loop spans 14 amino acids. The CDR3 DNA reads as TGCAGTGCTAGGGAGACAGGACACAATCAGCCCCAGCATTTT. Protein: CSARETGHNQPQHF.

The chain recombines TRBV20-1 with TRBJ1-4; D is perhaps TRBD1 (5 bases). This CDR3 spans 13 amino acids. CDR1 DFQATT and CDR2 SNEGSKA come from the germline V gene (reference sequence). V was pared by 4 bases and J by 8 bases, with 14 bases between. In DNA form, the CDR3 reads TGCAGTGCTATTGGGGGGAACGCGGAAAAACTGTTTTTT. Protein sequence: CSAIGGNAEKLFF.

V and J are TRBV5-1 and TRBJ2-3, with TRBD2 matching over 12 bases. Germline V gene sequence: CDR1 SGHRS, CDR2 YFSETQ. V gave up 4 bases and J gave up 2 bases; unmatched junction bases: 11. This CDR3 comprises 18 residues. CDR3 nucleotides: TGCGCCAGCAGCCCCACCTGGACTAGCGGGGACCACACAGATACGCAGTATTTT. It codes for CASSPTWTSGDHTDTQYF.

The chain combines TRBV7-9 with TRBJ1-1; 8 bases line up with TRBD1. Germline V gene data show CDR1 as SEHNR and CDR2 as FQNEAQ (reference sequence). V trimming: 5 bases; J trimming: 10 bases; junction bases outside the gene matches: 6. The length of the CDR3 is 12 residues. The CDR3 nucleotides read TGTGCCAGCAGCCCGATGACAGGGGTAGCTTTCTTT. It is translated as CASSPMTGVAFF.

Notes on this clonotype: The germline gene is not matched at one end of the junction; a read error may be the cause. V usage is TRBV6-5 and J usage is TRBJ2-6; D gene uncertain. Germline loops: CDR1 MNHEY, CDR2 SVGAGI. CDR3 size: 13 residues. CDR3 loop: CASSNSGANVLTF. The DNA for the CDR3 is TGTGCCAGCAGTAACTCTGGGGCCAACGTCCTGACTTTC.

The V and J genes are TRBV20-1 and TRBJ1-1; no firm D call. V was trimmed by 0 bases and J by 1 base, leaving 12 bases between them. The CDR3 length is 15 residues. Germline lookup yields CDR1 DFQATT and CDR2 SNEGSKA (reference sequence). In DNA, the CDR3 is TGCAGTGCTAGAGATCTCCGGGTACAGAACACTGAAGCTTTCTTT. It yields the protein CSARDLRVQNTEAFF.

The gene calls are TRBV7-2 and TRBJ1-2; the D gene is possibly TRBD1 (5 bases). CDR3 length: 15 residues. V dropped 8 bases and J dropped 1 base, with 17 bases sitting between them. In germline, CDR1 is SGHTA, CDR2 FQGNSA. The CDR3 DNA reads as TGTGCCAGCCCGAAGGGACTCGGACATAACTATGGCTACACCTTC. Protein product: CASPKGLGHNYGYTF.

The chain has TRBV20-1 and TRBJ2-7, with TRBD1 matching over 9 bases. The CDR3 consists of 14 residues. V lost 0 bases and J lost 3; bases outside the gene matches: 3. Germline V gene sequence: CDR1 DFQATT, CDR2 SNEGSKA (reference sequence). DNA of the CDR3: TGCAGTGCTAGAGATCGGGACAGGGACTACGAGCAGTACTTC. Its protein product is CSARDRDRDYEQYF.

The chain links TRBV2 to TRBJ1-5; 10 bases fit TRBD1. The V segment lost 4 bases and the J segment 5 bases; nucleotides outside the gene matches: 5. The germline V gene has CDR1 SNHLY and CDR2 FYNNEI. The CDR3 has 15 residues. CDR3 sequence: CASSAGQGVYQPQHF. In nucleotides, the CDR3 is TGTGCCAGCAGTGCCGGACAGGGGGTATATCAGCCCCAGCATTTT.

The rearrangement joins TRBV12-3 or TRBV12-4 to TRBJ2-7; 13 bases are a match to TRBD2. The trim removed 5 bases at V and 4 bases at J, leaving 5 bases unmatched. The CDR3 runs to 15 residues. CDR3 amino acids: CASSATSGGKYEQYF. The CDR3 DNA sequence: TGTGCCAGCAGTGCGACTAGCGGGGGGAAATACGAGCAGTACTTC.

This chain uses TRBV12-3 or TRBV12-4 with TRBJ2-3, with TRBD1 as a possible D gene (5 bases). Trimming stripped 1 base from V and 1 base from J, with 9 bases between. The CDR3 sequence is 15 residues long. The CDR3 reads CASSLERGRTDTQYF. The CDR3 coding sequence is TGTGCCAGCAGTTTAGAAAGGGGCCGCACAGATACGCAGTATTTT.